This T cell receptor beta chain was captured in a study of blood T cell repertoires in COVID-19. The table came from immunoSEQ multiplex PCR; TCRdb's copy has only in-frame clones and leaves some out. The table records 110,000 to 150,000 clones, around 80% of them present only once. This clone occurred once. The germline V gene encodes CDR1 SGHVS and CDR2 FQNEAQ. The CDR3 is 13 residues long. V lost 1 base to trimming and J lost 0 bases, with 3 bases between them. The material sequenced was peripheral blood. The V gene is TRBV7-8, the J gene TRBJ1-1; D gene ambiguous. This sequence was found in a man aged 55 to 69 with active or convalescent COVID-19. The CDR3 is CASSLVVNTEAFF. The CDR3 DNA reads TGTGCCAGCAGCTTAGTCGTGAACACTGAAGCTTTCTTT.